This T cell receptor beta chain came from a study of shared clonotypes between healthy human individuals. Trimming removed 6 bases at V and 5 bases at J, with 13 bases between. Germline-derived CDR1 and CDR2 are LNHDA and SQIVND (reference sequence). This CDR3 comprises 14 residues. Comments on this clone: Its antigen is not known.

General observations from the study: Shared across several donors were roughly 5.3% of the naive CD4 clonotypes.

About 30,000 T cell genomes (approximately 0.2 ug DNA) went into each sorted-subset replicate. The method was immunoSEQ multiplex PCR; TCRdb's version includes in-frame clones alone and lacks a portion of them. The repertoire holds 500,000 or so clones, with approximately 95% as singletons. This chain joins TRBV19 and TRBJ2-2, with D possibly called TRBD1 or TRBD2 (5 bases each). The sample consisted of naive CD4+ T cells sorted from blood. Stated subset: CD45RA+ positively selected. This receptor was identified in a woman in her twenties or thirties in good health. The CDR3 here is CASRKQGETGELFF. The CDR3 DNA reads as TGTGCCAGTAGGAAGCAGGGAGAGACCGGGGAGCTGTTTTTT.